The 14 T cell receptor beta chains reported below all come from one sample, sequenced in a study of blood T cell repertoires in COVID-19. The method was immunoSEQ multiplex PCR; TCRdb's version includes in-frame clones alone and lacks a portion of them. The sample has 300,000 or so clones, around 90% seen once. Sequenced material: peripheral blood. These receptors were obtained from a middle-aged woman with acute or convalescent COVID-19.

This clone was found a few times. The chain employs TRBV29-1 and TRBJ1-4, with 9 bases fitting TRBD1. CDR1 and CDR2 from the germline V gene are SQVTM and ANQGSEA. The trim removed 7 bases at V and 6 bases at J, leaving 6 bases unmatched. The CDR3 contains 13 residues. The CDR3: CSARTGEYEKLFF. CDR3 sequence (DNA): TGCAGCGCCAGGACAGGGGAGTATGAAAAACTGTTTTTT.

V and J are TRBV13 and TRBJ2-1, with D maybe TRBD1 (5 bases). CDR1 PRHDT and CDR2 FYEKMQ come from the germline V gene (reference sequence). Deletions cut 4 bases from V and 7 bases from J, with 14 bases between. The CDR3 is 14 amino acids. In DNA form, the CDR3 reads TGTGCCAGCAGCTCAGACAGTTATTGGAATGAGCAGTTCTTC. Residues: CASSSDSYWNEQFF.

The chain is built from TRBV29-1 and TRBJ1-1, with D possibly matching TRBD1 (5 bases). V dropped 5 bases and J dropped 5 bases, with 15 bases sitting between them. The CDR3 extends over 13 amino acids. The V gene's germline CDR1 is SQVTM and CDR2 ANQGSEA. The CDR3 spells CSVHPGVGTEAFF. For the CDR3, the DNA is TGCAGCGTTCACCCGGGGGTGGGAACTGAAGCTTTCTTT. The full variable domain, with the rest looked up from reference TRBV29-1 and TRBJ1-1, is SAVISQKPSRDICQRGTSLTIQCQVDSQVTMMFWYRQQPGQSLTLIATANQGSEATYESGFVIDKFPISRPNLTFSTLTVSNMSPEDSSIYLCSVHPGVGTEAFFGQGTRLTVV.

This chain uses TRBV6-5 with TRBJ1-2; the D gene is possibly TRBD1 (5 bases). CDR1 is MNHEY, CDR2 SVGAGI, per germline. With 6 bases removed from V and 4 bases from J, the gap between germline ends came to 9 bases. This CDR3 is built from 12 residues. The CDR3 nucleotides read TGTGCCAGCAGCACGGGACTCTATGGCTACACCTTC. Translating gives CASSTGLYGYTF.

J is TRBJ1-2 and V is TRBV5-4; 8 nucleotides match TRBD1. With V trimmed by 4 bases and J by 5 bases, 10 bases remained unmatched. CDR3 length equals 15 residues. CDR1 SGHNT and CDR2 YYREEE come from the germline V gene (reference sequence). CDR3 region: CASSRSGGSVYGYTF. The CDR3 DNA is TGTGCCAGCAGCCGCTCAGGGGGCAGTGTTTATGGCTACACCTTC.

The rearrangement uses TRBV5-6 and TRBJ2-7; perhaps TRBD1 as D (6 bases). CDR1 and CDR2 from the germline V gene are SGHDT and YYEEEE. Trimming cost V 7 bases and J 6 bases, with 17 bases left between them. The CDR3 length is 13 residues. CDR3 amino acids: CASLFQGGFEQYV. CDR3 nucleotide sequence: TGTGCCAGCCTCTTTCAAGGGGGTTTCGAGCAGTACGTC.

This rearrangement joins TRBV19 to TRBJ2-3, with TRBD2 as a possible D gene (6 bases). Germline V gene lookup returns CDR1 LNHDA and CDR2 SQIVND (reference sequence). V was clipped by 6 bases and J by 0 bases, with 10 bases between them. This CDR3 has 14 amino acids. The CDR3 DNA reads as TGTGCCAGTAGGACGGGGGTTAGCACAGATACGCAGTATTTT. Amino acid sequence: CASRTGVSTDTQYF.

Only one count was recorded for this clone. This chain connects TRBV5-8 to TRBJ1-6; 7 nucleotides match TRBD1. After removal of 4 bases from V and 14 bases from J, the junction contained 9 bases not matched to a gene. CDR1 is SGHTS and CDR2 is YDEGEE in the germline V gene. The CDR3 sequence is 13 residues long. In DNA, the CDR3 is TGTGCCAGCAGCACTGACAGGGAATACGCCCTCCACTTT. Encoded protein: CASSTDREYALHF.

This chain links TRBV14 with TRBJ1-2, with a possible D match to TRBD1 (5 bases). V gave up 2 bases and J gave up 4 bases, with 11 bases separating them. Germline loops: CDR1 SGHDN, CDR2 FVKESK. This CDR3 contains 14 residues. In nucleotides, the CDR3 is TGTGCCAGCAGCCAAATGGGGGGGTCCTATGGCTACACCTTC. This codes for CASSQMGGSYGYTF.

The chain has TRBV24-1 and TRBJ2-2; D not resolved. CDR1 is KGHDR, CDR2 SFDVKD, per germline. The CDR3 contains 14 residues. Trimming cost V 7 bases and J 1 base, with 9 bases left between them. Here the CDR3 reads CATSHSMNTGELFF. CDR3 sequence (DNA): TGTGCCACCAGCCACAGCATGAACACCGGGGAGCTGTTTTTT.

V and J are TRBV12-5 and TRBJ1-6; 10 bases map to TRBD1. Looked up from germline, CDR1 is LGHNT and CDR2 is FRNRAP. The J segment lost 7 bases and the V segment lost 1 base, leaving 1 base of the junction unmatched. The CDR3 has 15 amino acids. In nucleotides, the CDR3 is TGTGCTAGTGGTTTGGAGGGACAGGGGAATTCACCCCTCCACTTT. It encodes CASGLEGQGNSPLHF.

The rearrangement uses TRBV24-1 and TRBJ2-3; D is undetermined. This CDR3 spans 17 amino acids. Per germline, CDR1 KGHDR and CDR2 SFDVKD. Between the trimmed V and J ends, which lost 4 bases and 2 bases, there was a span of 18 bases. The CDR3 reads CATSDPDTRKPTDTQYF. The CDR3 bases are TGTGCCACCAGTGACCCTGACACACGTAAACCCACAGATACGCAGTATTTT.

This clone was observed a single time. The chain has TRBV7-8 and TRBJ1-4, with 8 positions matching TRBD1. The CDR3 runs 15 residues. V shed 6 bases, J shed 3 bases, and the junction held 6 bases outside the gene matches. From germline, CDR1 is SGHVS and CDR2 FQNEAQ. This CDR3 is CASSRQGAANEKLFF. DNA for the CDR3: TGTGCCAGCAGTCGTCAGGGGGCGGCTAATGAAAAACTGTTTTTT.

The V and J genes are TRBV2 and TRBJ1-2; 11 nucleotides line up with TRBD1. Germline V lookup: CDR1 SNHLY, CDR2 FYNNEI. J was trimmed by 6 bases and V by 5 bases; bases with no gene match: 11. The CDR3 is made up of 16 amino acids. The CDR3 DNA follows: TGTGCCAGCAGTCCCCACACCGGACAGGGGGCAAATGGCTACACCTTC. This translates into CASSPHTGQGANGYTF.